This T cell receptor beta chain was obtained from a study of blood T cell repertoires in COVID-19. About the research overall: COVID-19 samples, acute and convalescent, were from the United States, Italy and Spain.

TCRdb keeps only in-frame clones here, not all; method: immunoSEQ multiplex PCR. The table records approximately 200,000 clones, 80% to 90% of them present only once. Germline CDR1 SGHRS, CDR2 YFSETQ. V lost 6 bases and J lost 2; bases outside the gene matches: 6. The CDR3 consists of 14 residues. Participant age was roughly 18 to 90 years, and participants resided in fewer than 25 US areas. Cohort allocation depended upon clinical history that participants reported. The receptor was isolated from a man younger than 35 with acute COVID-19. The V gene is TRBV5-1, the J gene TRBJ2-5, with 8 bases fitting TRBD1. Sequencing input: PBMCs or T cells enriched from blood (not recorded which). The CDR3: CASTRTGNQETQYF. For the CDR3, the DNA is TGCGCCAGCACCCGGACAGGGAATCAAGAGACCCAGTACTTC.